The clone carrying this T cell receptor beta chain was recorded only once. The antigen is not known. Profiling relied on immunoSEQ multiplex PCR, and the TCRdb table lists in-frame clones only, not all of them. The data hold about 2,800 clones, with around 72% observed a single time. Repeated repertoire sampling spanned the course of chemoradiotherapy. These data come from a study of chemoradiotherapy in HPV16-positive cancers. Study summary: A couple of HPV16-positive patients' cells yielded candidate HPV-specific clones and common motifs.

Study-wide points: During treatment, candidate HPV-specific clones and E7-related motifs expanded in tumor. Only a couple of HPV16-positive patients supplied the functional HPV-specificity definition.

The material was tumor tissue, obtained from a patient who underwent chemoradiotherapy. This TCR came from a human donor with HPV-associated anogenital cancer.

The CDR3 region is CSAGGGQGSYNEQFF. In DNA form, the CDR3 reads TGCAGCGCCGGGGGGGGACAGGGCTCCTACAATGAGCAGTTCTTC. The chain links TRBV29-1 to TRBJ2-1, with D possibly being TRBD1 (9 bases). Between the trimmed V and J ends, which lost 7 bases and 0 bases, there was a span of 16 bases. Germline CDR1 and CDR2: SQVTM and ANQGSEA. The CDR3 has 15 residues.